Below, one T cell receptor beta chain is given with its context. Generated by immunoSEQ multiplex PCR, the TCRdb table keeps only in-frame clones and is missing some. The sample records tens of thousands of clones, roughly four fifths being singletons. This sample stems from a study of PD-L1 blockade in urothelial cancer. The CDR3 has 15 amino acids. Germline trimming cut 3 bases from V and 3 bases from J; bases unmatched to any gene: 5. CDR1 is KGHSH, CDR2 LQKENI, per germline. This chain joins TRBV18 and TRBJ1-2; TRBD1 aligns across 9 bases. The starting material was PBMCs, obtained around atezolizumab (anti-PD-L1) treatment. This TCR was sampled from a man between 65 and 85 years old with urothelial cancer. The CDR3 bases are TGTGCCAGCTCACCTTCACAGGGGGCGGACTATGGCTACACCTTC. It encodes CASSPSQGADYGYTF.